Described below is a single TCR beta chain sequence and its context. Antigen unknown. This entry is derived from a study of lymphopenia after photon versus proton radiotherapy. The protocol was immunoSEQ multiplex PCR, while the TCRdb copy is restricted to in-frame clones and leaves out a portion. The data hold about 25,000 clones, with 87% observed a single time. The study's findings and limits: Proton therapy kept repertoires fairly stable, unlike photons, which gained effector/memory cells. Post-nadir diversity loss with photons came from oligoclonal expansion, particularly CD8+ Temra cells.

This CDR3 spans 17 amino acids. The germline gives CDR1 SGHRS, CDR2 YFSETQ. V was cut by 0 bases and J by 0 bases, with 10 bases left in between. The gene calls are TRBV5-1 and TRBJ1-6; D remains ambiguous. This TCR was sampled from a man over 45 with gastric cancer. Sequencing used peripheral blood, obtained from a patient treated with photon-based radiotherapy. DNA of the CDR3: TGCGCCAGCAGCTTGGATGTGGGTAGCTCCTATAATTCACCCCTCCACTTT. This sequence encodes CASSLDVGSSYNSPLHF.